This TCR beta chain was obtained from a study of OX40 agonist ivuxolimab in advanced cancers. Broadly, across the study: Ivuxolimab was a fully human IgG2 agonistic monoclonal antibody targeting the costimulatory receptor OX40 (CD134). Intravenous ivuxolimab was administered to patients every 2 weeks at six dose levels: 0.01, 0.1, 0.3, 1.5, 3 and 10 mg/kg. Among the roughly 50 dose-escalation patients, about 20 had hepatocellular carcinoma, 15 melanoma, 9 renal cell carcinoma and 9 head and neck cancer. A male proportion of roughly 80% and a mean age of approximately 60 years, ranging from roughly 23 to 85, were recorded for the dose-escalation cohort. Prior anti-PD-1, anti-PD-L1 or anti-CTLA-4 therapy was permitted, and checkpoint inhibitors had been received by about 36% of dose-escalation patients. Partial responses occurred in three dose-escalation patients: two with cutaneous melanoma and one with hepatocellular carcinoma. Peripheral TCRbeta sequencing aimed to test whether ivuxolimab altered TCR sequence diversity and caused clonal T-cell expansion. The paper describes the monotherapy dose-escalation part (N of about 47 patients) of the phase I trial of ivuxolimab.

To sequence the TCRbeta CDR3 region, genomic DNA was isolated from the sorted cells. TCRbeta CDR3 regions were sequenced using the immunoSEQ Assay. TCRdb obtained this table from immuneACCESS and retained in-frame rearrangements with V and J assigned. These tables miss some clones; where compared with another copy, unresolved V genes account for less than half of the shortfall, and the remainder is unexplained. Across this sample there are more than 75,000 clones, with about 80% seen only once. The top ten hold around 5.5% of the sample. General study outcomes and caveats: After ivuxolimab, CD8+ T cells had more expanded clones than CD4+ T cells on average. Which antigens the clonally expanded peripheral T cells were specific for was not determined. Low levels of normalized T-cell clonal expansion were also seen in some nonresponding patients. In the 0.1-3.0 mg/kg groups, partial responders had among the lowest normalized peripheral clonal expansion, particularly in CD8+ T cells. Clonal expansion of both CD4+ and CD8+ blood T cells was observed from baseline to week 6 at doses 0.1 to 3.0 mg/kg.

This clone showed up just once. Its cognate antigen has yet to be identified. Qualities for individual bases were not recorded, and no much larger clone is one base off. Reading the germline V gene gives CDR1 MNHEY and CDR2 SVGAGI. V is trimmed back by 2 bases and J by 10 bases, and the junction contains 5 bases that no gene match accounts for. The CDR3 goes from the cysteine to the phenylalanine over 14 residues. Kept here is only the CDR3 DNA, which spans 42 bases and is read in frame from base 1. Patients with autoimmune disease history or receiving systemic immunosuppression were excluded from the trial. Peripheral blood for TCR sequencing was collected from all dose cohorts at baseline, on cycle 4 day 1, and on cycle 7 day 1. Samples were obtained from an open-label, multicenter, first-in-human phase I dose-escalation trial of ivuxolimab. Adults with locally advanced or metastatic melanoma, renal cell carcinoma, hepatocellular carcinoma or head and neck squamous cell carcinoma were enrolled in the trial. Before TCR sequencing, CD4+ T cells and CD8+ T cells were sorted from peripheral blood as separate populations.

The specimen was CD4+ or CD8+ T cells sorted from blood, collected in a trial of the OX40 agonist ivuxolimab. The TCR was taken from an adult with an advanced solid tumor such as melanoma, head and neck, liver or kidney cancer. The chain uses TRBV6-5 and TRBJ1-6, with 7 junctional bases fitting TRBD1. At the DNA level, the sequence is TGTGCCAGCAGTTACCGACAGGGTAAATCACCCCTCCACTTT. This codes for CASSYRQGKSPLHF.